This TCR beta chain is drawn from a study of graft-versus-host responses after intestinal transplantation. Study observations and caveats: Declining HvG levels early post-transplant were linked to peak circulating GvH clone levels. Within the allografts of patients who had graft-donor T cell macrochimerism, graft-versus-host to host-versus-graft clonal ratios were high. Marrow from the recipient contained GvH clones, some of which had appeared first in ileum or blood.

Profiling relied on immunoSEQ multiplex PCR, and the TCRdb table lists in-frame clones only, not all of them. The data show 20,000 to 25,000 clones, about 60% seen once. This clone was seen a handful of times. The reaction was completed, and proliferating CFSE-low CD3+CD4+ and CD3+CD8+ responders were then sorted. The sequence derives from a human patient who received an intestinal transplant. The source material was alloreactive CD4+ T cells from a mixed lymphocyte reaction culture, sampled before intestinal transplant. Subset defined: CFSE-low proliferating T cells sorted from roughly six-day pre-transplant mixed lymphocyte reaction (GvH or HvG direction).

CDR3 sequence: CASGFLRPASEAFF. CDR3 coding DNA: TGTGCTAGTGGTTTTCTTCGACCGGCTAGTGAAGCTTTCTTT. The chain joins TRBV12-5 to TRBJ1-1; D remains ambiguous. This CDR3 spans 14 amino acids. V shed 3 bases and J shed 7 bases, with 15 bases lying between them. Germline CDR1 is LGHNT and CDR2 is FRNRAP.